This passage covers 6 T cell receptor beta chains from one sample sequenced in a study of T cells after yellow fever vaccination. TCRdb independently ran MiXCR on the 5' RACE reads; one entry per CDR3 protein. The data contain 68,000 or so distinct CDR3 sequences, approximately 8% of them singletons. Sequencing used CD8+ T cells sorted from PBMCs, obtained 15 days after the yellow fever booster vaccination. The receptors were gathered from a man aged 25-45 years who received the YFV17D yellow fever vaccine.

This clonotype has only a few counts. The chain employs TRBV7-2 and TRBJ1-6; 10 nucleotides match TRBD1. Looked up from germline, CDR1 is SGHTA and CDR2 is FQGNSA. CDR3 size: 17 residues. Trimming cost V 3 bases and J 10 bases; bases outside gene matches: 12. For the CDR3, the DNA is TGTGCCAGCAGCTTTCTTTATGACAGGGGGCGAGAGTCACCCCTCCACTTT. Translating it yields CASSFLYDRGRESPLHF. The entire variable domain, with the rest obtained from reference TRBV7-2 and TRBJ1-6, is as follows: GAGVSQSPSNKVTEKGKDVELRCDPISGHTALYWYRQSLGQGLEFLIYFQGNSAPDKSGLPSDRFSAERTGGSVSTLTIQRTQQEDSAVYLCASSFLYDRGRESPLHFGNGTRLTVT.

This clonotype was picked up many times. The V and J genes are TRBV5-6 and TRBJ2-5; D is unresolved. Germline assignment: CDR1 SGHDT and CDR2 YYEEEE. V lost 6 bases to trimming and J lost 0 bases, with 6 bases between them. The CDR3 is 12 residues long. CDR3 sequence (DNA): TGTGCCAGCACTTCGTACCAAGAGACCCAGTACTTC. This encodes CASTSYQETQYF.

This clonotype was seen repeatedly, ten times or more. The rearrangement links TRBV7-9 to TRBJ2-7, with D possibly being TRBD2 (5 bases). The CDR3 is made up of 13 amino acids. Germline V gives CDR1 SEHNR, CDR2 FQNEAQ (reference sequence). Trimming pared 5 bases from V and 7 bases from J, leaving 15 bases between. The CDR3 coding sequence is TGTGCCAGCAGCCCTCACCCTGGGAGAGAGCAGTACTTC. It is translated as CASSPHPGREQYF. Full variable domain (missing parts from reference TRBV7-9 and TRBJ2-7): DTGVSQNPRHKITKRGQNVTFRCDPISEHNRLYWYRQTLGQGPEFLTYFQNEAQLEKSRLLSDRFSAERPKGSFSTLEIQRTEQGDSAMYLCASSPHPGREQYFGPGTRLTVT.

At least ten counts were recorded for this clonotype. The chain uses TRBV5-1 and TRBJ2-7, with D hard to call. Per germline, CDR1 SGHRS and CDR2 YFSETQ. This CDR3 spans 14 amino acids. V shed 0 bases and J shed 1 base, with 8 bases lying between them. This chain's CDR3 is CASSLGGSSYEQYF. The CDR3 DNA follows: TGCGCCAGCAGCTTGGGGGGTTCTTCCTACGAGCAGTACTTC. Variable domain in full (rest from reference TRBV5-1 and TRBJ2-7): KAGVTQTPRYLIKTRGQQVTLSCSPISGHRSVSWYQQTPGQGLQFLFEYFSETQRNKGNFPGRFSGRQFSNSRSEMNVSTLELGDSALYLCASSLGGSSYEQYFGPGTRLTVT.

This clonotype came up a few times. The chain combines TRBV20-1 with TRBJ2-3, with D tentatively TRBD2 (6 bases). The germline V gene encodes CDR1 DFQATT and CDR2 SNEGSKA (reference sequence). The CDR3 spans 15 residues. Trimming left V 3 bases short and J 2 bases short, with 15 bases between. The CDR3 here is CSAREGPSVTDTQYF. The CDR3 nucleotides are TGCAGTGCTAGGGAGGGTCCGTCTGTCACAGATACGCAGTATTTT.

This clonotype has ten or more counts. V gene TRBV7-9 combines with J gene TRBJ1-1, with D possibly matching TRBD1 (5 bases). The germline CDR1 and CDR2 sequences are SEHNR and FQNEAQ (reference sequence). The V end lost 1 base, the J end lost 7 bases, and 13 bases lay between the germline ends. This CDR3 spans 14 amino acids. The CDR3 nucleotides are TGTGCCAGCAGCTTAGTCCGCTCGGGGGATGAAGCTTTCTTT. As protein: CASSLVRSGDEAFF.